Sequencing of this TCR beta chain was carried out in a study of T cells during gluten challenge in celiac disease (TCRdb year 2017). Broadly, across the study: Paired single-cell TCR sequencing was carried out for six to eight challenge participants in whom a significant rise in HLA-DQ:gluten tetramer-binding T cells was shown. During the challenge, blood was drawn at baseline, day 6 and day 14, while duodenal biopsies were taken at baseline and day 14. On the Illumina MiSeq, paired-end 250 bp sequencing was performed for single-cell libraries and paired-end 300 bp sequencing was performed for bulk libraries. Here is what the overall study found, with its caveats: In over 5 patients, 12-44% of single-cell TCR-alpha/beta clonotypes seen at the latest time point had also been present at baseline, compared with roughly 52-55% in the bulk data. Gluten-specific T cells in the circulation reached a peak on day 6, and the day-6 repertoire appeared to be made up largely of expanded preexisting memory clonotypes. On day 6, circulating gluten-specific T cells had a lower sample-corrected Shannon diversity, showing that clonal expansion increased.

This clonotype qualifies as medium-sized (0.01 to 0.1%). Per-base qualities were not stored, and no clone one base away is much larger. Blood cells were gated as tetramer-binding CD4+ effector-memory gut-homing T cells defined as CD3+, CD45RA-, CD62L- and integrin beta7+, with lineage markers excluded. A 14-day oral dietary gluten challenge was undertaken by treated celiac disease patients on a gluten-free diet so that recall of gluten-specific T cells could be studied. An Aria II cell sorter was used to sort cells as single cells, and also in bulk when tetramer-positive cells were relatively plentiful. Before staining, peripheral blood mononuclear cells were isolated using Ficoll density gradient centrifugation and then cryopreserved. Before tetramer-binding CD4+ T cells were sorted, thawed cells were stained with a pool of PE-conjugated HLA-DQ:gluten tetramers that present immunodominant gluten epitopes. Blood samples underwent tetramer-based enrichment after HLA-DQ:gluten tetramer staining.

The library was prepared using single-cell sequencing. Sequencing took place on an Illumina MiSeq. Paired single-cell TCR-alpha and TCR-beta sequences were amplified by three nested PCRs with multiplexed primers covering all TRA and TRB V genes. Turning to the authors' computational methods: Selected pRESTO steps were used for read preprocessing, and IMGT/HighV-QUEST was used to assign V, D, J genes and CDR3 junctions. Only valid singletons with no more than three chains, each backed by 100 or more reads, were kept as single cells. Clonotypes were defined by identical paired TCR-alpha/beta nucleotide sequences, and cross-patient sharing of only 0.15% to 0.2% indicated negligible cross-contamination. In samples containing more than 20 cells, repertoire diversity was estimated using an undersampling-corrected Shannon index. TCRdb cleaned the public reads at Q25 with fastp, built clones with MiXCR and kept in-frame beta chains. One record per CDR3 amino acid sequence lists the most common genes and DNA. In this record, the V and J calls reflect TCRdb's handling and not the investigators' own analysis. The table for this sample lists around 300 distinct CDR3 sequences; around 30% of them were counted only once. The top ten constitute around 72% of the sample.

The clonotype was recovered from a male donor with celiac disease. The material sequenced was gluten-specific CD4+ T cells sorted from blood using tetramers, taken at baseline or on day 6, 14 or 28 of gluten challenge (not recorded which).

The DNA reads as follows: TGTGCCAGCAGCTTCTCTGGGGGTATCACTGAAGCTTTCTTT. The translation is CASSFSGGITEAFF. The V and J segments used are TRBV7-2 and TRBJ1-1; the D gene is perhaps TRBD1, from 5 matching bases. In the germline V gene, CDR1 corresponds to SGHTA and CDR2 to FQGNSA. V was cut back by 3 bases and J by 4 bases, leaving a gap of 12 bases between them. Inclusive of the bounding cysteine and phenylalanine, the CDR3 is 14 residues long. Of the read, only the CDR3 DNA is kept; its 42 bases are in frame from base 1.